This entry features one TCR beta chain sequence. Its antigen is unidentified. This table comes from immunoSEQ multiplex PCR, and its TCRdb copy is limited to in-frame clones, with some not included. The sample carries 110,000 to 150,000 clones, about 93% recorded once. V dropped 6 bases and J dropped 0; count of bases not matched to a gene: 9. The CDR3 extends over 17 amino acids. CDR1 and CDR2 from the germline V gene are KGHSH and LQKENI. This entry belongs to a study of T cell responses to AZD1222 COVID-19 vaccine. Study-level points and caveats: Nearly half of unique spike-specific TCRs reportedly avoided B.1.351 and B.1.1.7 mutated regions. At 160-218 and 743-854, vaccine-associated CD4 TCRs were dominant, and they spanned spike. Only 5 or 6 people who got AZD1222 tested seropositive at baseline. A mostly white British donor set with more females was recruited, and clonal diversity was possibly underestimated.

The chain has TRBV18 and TRBJ1-5; 9 bases map to TRBD1. This TCR was sampled from an adult in good health. The input for sequencing was peripheral blood, taken on day 0 of AZD1222 vaccination. The CDR3 loop reads CASSTGGTLYSNQPQHF. In nucleotides, the CDR3 is TGTGCCAGCTCCACAGGGGGCACTCTATATAGCAATCAGCCCCAGCATTTT.